A single sample is the source of the 19 T cell receptor beta chains below, sequenced in a study of beta chain features in type 1 diabetes (dated by TCRdb to the late 2010s). Library preparation was by the immunoSEQ multiplex PCR assay. The entire amount of isolated RNA was reverse transcribed using the High Capacity cDNA Reverse Transcription Kit, so the sequenced TCRB transcripts were expressed ones. This is the immuneACCESS table as TCRdb keeps it, with only in-frame sequences that have V and J called. A part of the clones is gone; compared with another copy, unresolved V genes explain less than half, and the rest is unexplained. Here the sample has over 20,000 clones; about 49% occur a single time. The ten top clones hold 0.3% of the sample. Summary of the overall study and its limitations: A moderate but significant shortening of TCRB CDR3 length was observed in type 1 diabetes patients in all four CD4+ subsets.

No antigens are known for them. Sequencing was done on a sample of stem cell memory CD4+ T cells from blood. What this sample's cell subset or site label stands for: stem cell-like memory CD4+ T cells. These receptors were taken from a man between 25 and 39 years old with type 1 diabetes.

The chain carries TRBV19 and TRBJ2-1; TRBD2 agrees at 13 bases. Trimming cost V 5 bases and J 4 bases; bases outside gene matches: 8. The CDR3 runs to 17 residues. CDR1 LNHDA and CDR2 SQIVND come from the germline V gene (reference sequence). The DNA for the CDR3 is TGTGCCAGTAGTGGCAGACTAGCGGGGGGCCTATACAATGAGCAGTTCTTC. As protein: CASSGRLAGGLYNEQFF.

The DNA for the CDR3 is TGTGCCAGCAGCCGATTTTTAGCGGATGGATCCTACGAGCAGTACTTC. Translation gives CASSRFLADGSYEQYF. The chain carries TRBV14 and TRBJ2-7; TRBD2 is a possible D gene (6 bases). In germline, CDR1 is SGHDN, CDR2 FVKESK. The V gene lost 4 bases and the J gene lost 1 base, with 17 bases spanning the gap. This CDR3 is 16 amino acids long.

As DNA, the CDR3 is TGTGCCAGCTCACCAAGCGGGCCAGACGAGCAGTACTTC. It translates to CASSPSGPDEQYF. The chain combines TRBV18 with TRBJ2-7; a weak D match, TRBD2 (6 bases). This CDR3 is built from 13 residues. Germline V lookup: CDR1 KGHSH, CDR2 LQKENI. Trimming shortened V by 2 bases and J by 5 bases, and 10 bases separated the two germline ends.

This clone occurred a few times. The V gene is TRBV6-6, the J gene TRBJ1-1; a weak D match, TRBD1 (5 bases). The CDR3 totals 13 residues. CDR1 is MNHNY and CDR2 is SVGAGI in the germline V gene (reference sequence). Between the trimmed V and J ends, which lost 5 bases and 2 bases, there was a span of 9 bases. This CDR3 is CASSPDSNTEAFF. CDR3 coding DNA: TGTGCCAGCAGTCCCGACAGTAACACTGAAGCTTTCTTT.

The V and J genes are TRBV25-1 and TRBJ2-1; 13 bases align to TRBD2. The CDR3 covers 16 residues. V was clipped by 5 bases and J by 5 bases; unmatched bases: 6. Germline V gene lookup returns CDR1 MGHDK and CDR2 SYGVNS. CDR3 in DNA: TGTGCCAGCAGTCCCCGACTAGCGGGAGGAGACAATGAGCAGTTCTTC. Translation: CASSPRLAGGDNEQFF.

This chain joins TRBV15 and TRBJ2-7, with 9 bases lining up with TRBD2. Unmatched junction bases numbered 4, after V lost 0 bases and J lost 4 bases. CDR3 length: 15 residues. The germline CDR1 and CDR2 sequences are LNHNV and YYDKDF (reference sequence). The CDR3 DNA follows: TGTGCCACCAGCAGAGATCGTAGCGGGAGTTACGAGCAGTACTTC. Its protein product is CATSRDRSGSYEQYF.

This sequence joins TRBV19 and TRBJ2-7, with 9 bases matching TRBD1. Germline V lookup: CDR1 LNHDA, CDR2 SQIVND (reference sequence). The trim removed 3 bases at V and 3 bases at J, leaving 3 bases unmatched. The CDR3 covers 14 residues. The DNA for the CDR3 is TGTGCCAGTAGTATCCGGACAGGGGACTACGAGCAGTACTTC. It translates to CASSIRTGDYEQYF.

This chain joins TRBV5-1 and TRBJ2-5; 12 bases are shared with TRBD2. This CDR3 region has 16 residues. Trimming cost V 4 bases and J 1 base; bases outside gene matches: 5. The germline V gene has CDR1 SGHRS and CDR2 YFSETQ. CDR3 coding DNA: TGCGCCAGCAGCCCCACTAGCGGGGGGCCCCAAGAGACCCAGTACTTC. This translates into CASSPTSGGPQETQYF.

J is TRBJ2-3 and V is TRBV7-9; maybe TRBD2 (5 bases). The V end was cut by 3 bases, the J end by 2 bases, with 9 bases between. The CDR3 extends over 14 amino acids. Germline V CDR1 and CDR2: SEHNR, FQNEAQ (reference sequence). CDR3 in amino acids: CASSLSGYTDTQYF. Here the CDR3 DNA reads TGTGCCAGCAGCTTGAGCGGATACACAGATACGCAGTATTTT.

This clone was counted a few times. The rearrangement uses TRBV12-5 and TRBJ1-5; D ambiguous. With 7 bases removed from V and 7 bases from J, the gap between germline ends came to 8 bases. The CDR3 extends over 11 amino acids. CDR1 is LGHNT and CDR2 is FRNRAP in the germline V gene. The CDR3 spells CASVSSQPQHF. DNA of the CDR3: TGTGCTAGTGTTTCCTCCCAGCCCCAGCATTTT.

The rearrangement uses TRBV7-9 and TRBJ2-7, with 9 bases aligning to TRBD2. The CDR3 covers 17 residues. Germline CDR1 reads SEHNR; CDR2 reads FQNEAQ (reference sequence). With V trimmed by 3 bases and J by 0 bases, 9 bases remained unmatched. CDR3 DNA sequence: TGTGCCAGCAGCTTTCTTCTCACTAGCGGGCGCTCCTACGAGCAGTACTTC. This sequence encodes CASSFLLTSGRSYEQYF. The variable domain in full, with the rest retrieved from reference TRBV7-9 and TRBJ2-7, is DTGVSQNPRHKITKRGQNVTFRCDPISEHNRLYWYRQTLGQGPEFLTYFQNEAQLEKSRLLSDRFSAERPKGSFSTLEIQRTEQGDSAMYLCASSFLLTSGRSYEQYFGPGTRLTVT.

In this sample, this clone turned up a few times. The chain couples TRBV4-1 to TRBJ2-1; a possible D gene is TRBD2 (5 bases). V was pared by 4 bases and J by 0 bases, with 13 bases between. The CDR3 totals 16 residues. Germline V gene sequence: CDR1 MGHRA, CDR2 YSYEKL. The chain's CDR3 is CASSPYGESSYNEQFF. Written as DNA, the CDR3 is TGCGCCAGCAGCCCGTACGGGGAGAGCTCCTACAATGAGCAGTTCTTC.

This clone has just a few counts. The J gene is TRBJ2-2, the V gene TRBV6-4; weak D call: TRBD1 (5 bases). V was cut by 6 bases and J by 6 bases, with 14 bases left in between. CDR3 length equals 14 residues. In germline, CDR1 is MRHNA, CDR2 SNTAGT. CDR3 in DNA: TGTGCCAGCAGCAAGACAGTTGCGTCCGGGGAGCTGTTTTTT. Translating it yields CASSKTVASGELFF.

This chain links TRBV5-1 with TRBJ2-1; tentative D call: TRBD2 (6 bases). Trimming stripped 4 bases from V and 6 bases from J, with 20 bases between. The germline gives CDR1 SGHRS, CDR2 YFSETQ. This CDR3 region has 16 residues. The CDR3 loop is CASSPNSGVGSNEQFF. CDR3 sequence (DNA): TGCGCCAGCAGCCCCAATTCGGGAGTGGGCTCCAATGAGCAGTTCTTC.

The chain recombines TRBV18 with TRBJ1-3; 8 positions match TRBD1. Trimming cost V 4 bases and J 2 bases; bases outside gene matches: 1. This CDR3 comprises 14 residues. Germline CDR1 KGHSH, CDR2 LQKENI. The CDR3 here is CASSLDRAGNTIYF. CDR3 coding DNA: TGTGCCAGCTCACTGGACAGGGCTGGAAACACCATATATTTT.

This clone came up a few times. The CDR3 nucleotides read TGTGCCAGCAGCTCTAAAACTGGGGCCAACGTCCTGACTTTC. Its protein product is CASSSKTGANVLTF. The chain has TRBV7-9 and TRBJ2-6; D ambiguous. V dropped 4 bases and J dropped 2 bases, with 6 bases sitting between them. Germline assignment: CDR1 SEHNR and CDR2 FQNEAQ (reference sequence). The CDR3 runs to 14 residues.

This clone was seen a few times. The chain recombines TRBV23-1 with TRBJ2-7; TRBD1 might be the D (7 bases). TRBV23-1 is sorted into the ORF group, with uncertain function. CDR3 length: 19 amino acids. V was clipped by 0 bases and J by 2 bases, with 23 bases between them. CDR3: CASSQSGGGVPPGPYEQYF. CDR3 bases: TGCGCCAGCAGTCAATCAGGAGGGGGCGTTCCGCCGGGGCCCTACGAGCAGTACTTC.

This chain joins TRBV5-1 and TRBJ2-3; D perhaps matches TRBD2 (6 bases). Germline loops: CDR1 SGHRS, CDR2 YFSETQ. Trimming removed 3 bases from V and 3 bases from J, with 20 bases in between. The length of the CDR3 is 17 residues. The CDR3 protein is CASSSLTGGGGTDTQYF. The DNA of the CDR3 is TGCGCCAGCAGCTCCCTGACCGGGGGAGGAGGGACAGATACGCAGTATTTT.

This clone was observed a few times. CDR3: CASRRLGYEQYF. In DNA, the CDR3 is TGTGCCAGCCGCCGACTAGGATACGAGCAGTACTTC. The rearrangement links TRBV6-1 to TRBJ2-7, with D perhaps TRBD2 (6 bases). Trimming took 8 bases from V and 4 from J, leaving 12 bases between them. There are 12 residues in the CDR3. Germline V gene data show CDR1 as MNHNS and CDR2 as SASEGT.